This TCR beta chain was observed in a study of T cells in localized non-small cell lung cancer (dated by TCRdb to the early 2020s). Describing the broader study: The study analyzed T cell repertoires of around 250 early-stage NSCLC patients, comparing tumors and uninvolved tumor-adjacent lungs. The cohort comprised around 250 treatment-naïve NSCLC patients with resected, localized lung tumors. Of the NSCLC patients, approximately 130 were male and about a hundred were female, and the mean age was about 69 years.

Results and caveats for the whole study, not just this receptor: Uninvolved tumor-adjacent lung showed the highest T cell clonality, higher than tumor, which suggests more focused antigenic responses in the adjacent lung. Because multi-region sequencing of the tumors was not done, intratumor heterogeneity could not be ruled out. Longer overall survival was associated with higher T cell density in blood, whereas shorter survival was associated with higher clonality in adjacent lung. Because of the exploratory design, TCR variables were selected using unadjusted p-values without false-discovery rate correction. A median of roughly 60 of the top 100 tumor clones were detected in paired uninvolved adjacent lung, and around 30 of these tumor clones were also found among the top 100 clones of the paired uninvolved adjacent lung.

At diagnosis, tumor, uninvolved tumor-adjacent lung and peripheral blood were collected and then preserved as a mix of FFPE and fresh-frozen material. Blood samples were analyzed as peripheral blood mononuclear cells for TCR repertoire profiling. The immunoSEQ Assay was used to sequence TCR beta CDR3 regions from DNA. For the original study's pipeline: T cell density was computed as TCR beta template counts normalized to usable DNA estimated by amplifying housekeeping genes. The preseqR package was used to estimate richness by extrapolating to 400,000 templates for PBMC samples and to 120,000 templates for tissue samples. Clonality was taken to be one minus Pielou's evenness. Tissue-enriched TCRs were identified through differential abundance testing performed on productive amino-acid clonotypes, with a minimum total count of 5 and an alpha of 0.1. The Jaccard Index and the Morisita Overlap Index were used to measure how much the repertoires overlapped between compartments. TCR beta CDR3s were clustered by GLIPH together with public tetramer-defined viral CDR3s, and at least three viral sequences plus V-gene enrichment were required for viral motifs. Entries here come from immuneACCESS through TCRdb and include only in-frame sequences with V and J called. Some clones fail to appear in such tables; in the studies checked, an unresolved V gene covers under half of the shortfall, and the cause of the remainder is unknown. V, J and clone size derive from that table, while D and trimming were established from the DNA sequence. The sample table contains about 130,000 clones; only one count was recorded for approximately 88% of them. Around 1.7% of the sample goes to the ten largest clones.

There are 16 amino acids in the CDR3, from cysteine to phenylalanine inclusive. The kept DNA is CDR3 alone, 48 bases in frame from the first base. As encoded in the germline V gene, CDR1 is SGHRS while CDR2 is YFSETQ. Germline trimming amounts to 0 bases on V and 6 bases on J, with 7 as the count of junction bases outside the gene matches. Of note for this clone: Its antigen remains unidentified. Base qualities are missing; no much larger clone stands one base away.

The V gene is TRBV5-1 and the J gene is TRBJ2-2; TRBD1 lines up with 8 middle nucleotides. The sequences come from peripheral blood, collected before any cancer treatment. This clonotype was obtained from an older female donor with stage I lung adenocarcinoma. The nucleotide sequence reads as follows: TGCGCCAGCAGCTTGGCCATGGACAGGGTATCCGGGGAGCTGTTTTTT. Its protein is CASSLAMDRVSGELFF. With the portions outside the CDR3 filled from the reference TRBV5-1 and TRBJ2-2 genes, the complete variable region becomes KAGVTQTPRYLIKTRGQQVTLSCSPISGHRSVSWYQQTPGQGLQFLFEYFSETQRNKGNFPGRFSGRQFSNSRSEMNVSTLELGDSALYLCASSLAMDRVSGELFFGEGSRLTVL.